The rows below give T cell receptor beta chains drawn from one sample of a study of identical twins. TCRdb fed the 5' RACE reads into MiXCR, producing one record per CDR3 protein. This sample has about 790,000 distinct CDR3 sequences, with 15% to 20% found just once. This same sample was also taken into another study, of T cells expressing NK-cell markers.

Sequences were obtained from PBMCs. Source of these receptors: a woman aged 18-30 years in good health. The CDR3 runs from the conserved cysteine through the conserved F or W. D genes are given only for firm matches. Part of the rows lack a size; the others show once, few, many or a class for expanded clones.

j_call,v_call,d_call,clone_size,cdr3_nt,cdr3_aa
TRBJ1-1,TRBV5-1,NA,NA,TGCGCCAGCAGCTTGGCGAGGGGGGGAATGAACACTGAAGCTTTCTTT,CASSLARGGMNTEAFF
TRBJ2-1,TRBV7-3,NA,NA,TGTGCCAGCAGCGATGGGGGGGCCAACCGCGAGCAGTTCTTC,CASSDGGANREQFF
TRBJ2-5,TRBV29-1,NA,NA,TGCAGCGTTGCTGGGCAGGACGAGACCCAGTACTTC,CSVAGQDETQYF
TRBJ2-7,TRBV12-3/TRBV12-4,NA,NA,TGTGCCAGCAGAGGTGGTGGTGCCGAGCAGTACTTC,CASRGGGAEQYF
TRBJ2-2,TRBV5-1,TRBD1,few,TGCGCCAGCAGCTTCACAGGGGTGAACACCGGGGAGCTGTTTTTT,CASSFTGVNTGELFF
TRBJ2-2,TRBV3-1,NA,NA,TGTGCCAGCAGCCAAGATGGTCGTCCCCTTGGCCACACCGGGGAGCTGTTTTTT,CASSQDGRPLGHTGELFF
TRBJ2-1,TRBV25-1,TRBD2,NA,TGTGCCAGTCAACTAGCGGGGCAATACTACAATGAGCAGTTCTTC,CASQLAGQYYNEQFF
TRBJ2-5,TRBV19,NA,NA,TGTGCCAGTAGCCGATTTGGGGTTCTAGAGACCCAGTACTTC,CASSRFGVLETQYF
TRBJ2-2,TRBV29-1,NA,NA,TGCAGCGTTGAGGGCAGGGTAGCCGGGGAGCTGTTTTTT,CSVEGRVAGELFF
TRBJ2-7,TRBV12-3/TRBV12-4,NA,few,TGTGCCAGCAGACCCACAGGGAGGAGGACCTACGAGCAGTACTTC,CASRPTGRRTYEQYF
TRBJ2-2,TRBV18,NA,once,TGTGCCAGCTTCTCTAGACGGAGAACCGGGGAGCTGTTTTTT,CASFSRRRTGELFF
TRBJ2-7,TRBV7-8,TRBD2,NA,TGTGCCAGCAGCTTTTTAGCGGGAGGGCAGTCGGGGCAGTACTTC,CASSFLAGGQSGQYF
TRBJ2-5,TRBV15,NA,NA,TGTGCCACCAGCAGAGATGAATTGGAGACCCAGTACTTC,CATSRDELETQYF
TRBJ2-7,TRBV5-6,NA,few,TGTGCCAGCAGCTTGGGCTGGGGGCGGTACGAGCAGTACTTC,CASSLGWGRYEQYF
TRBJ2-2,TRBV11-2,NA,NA,TGTGCCAGCAGCTCCTTGGCGGGAAGGGACACCGGGGAGCTGTTTTTT,CASSSLAGRDTGELFF
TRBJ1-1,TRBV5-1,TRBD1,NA,TGCGCCAGCAGCTTGAAAGCCGGGACAGGGGTGGAGGAAGCTTTCTTT,CASSLKAGTGVEEAFF
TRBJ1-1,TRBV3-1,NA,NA,TGTGCCAGCAGCCAAGTGCCGGGACGTGAAGCTTTCTTT,CASSQVPGREAFF
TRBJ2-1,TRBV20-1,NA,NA,TGCAGTGCTTCCTTGTGGGACCGTTACAATGATGAGCAGTTCTTC,CSASLWDRYNDEQFF
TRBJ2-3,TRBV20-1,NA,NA,TGCAGTGCCGGACAGCAAGACACAGATACGCAGTATTTT,CSAGQQDTDTQYF
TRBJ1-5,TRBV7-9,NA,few,TGTGCCAGCAGCTTAGTGGACAGCACTCAGCCCCAGCATTTT,CASSLVDSTQPQHF
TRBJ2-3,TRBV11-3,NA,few,TGTGCCAGCAGCTTAGACCTCGACGCAGATACGCAGTATTTT,CASSLDLDADTQYF
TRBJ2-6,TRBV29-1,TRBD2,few,TGCCGGCCGGGGGAGGGACCTCTCTCTGGGGCCAACGTCCTGACTTTC,CRPGEGPLSGANVLTF
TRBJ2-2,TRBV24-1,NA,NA,TGTGCCACCAGTGACTCCGCAGGGGCGAACACCGGGGAGCTGTTTTTT,CATSDSAGANTGELFF
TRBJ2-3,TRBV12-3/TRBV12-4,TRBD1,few,TGTGCCAGCAGTCAGGACAGGGTGAACACAGATACGCAGTATTTT,CASSQDRVNTDTQYF
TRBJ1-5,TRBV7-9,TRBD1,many,TGTGCCAGCAGTTTTACAGGGGATCAGCCCCAGCATTTT,CASSFTGDQPQHF
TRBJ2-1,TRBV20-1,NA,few,TGCAGTGCTAGAAAGTCACTCGCTCTGGGTGAGCAGTTCTTC,CSARKSLALGEQFF
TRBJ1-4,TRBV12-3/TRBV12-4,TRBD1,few,TGTGCCAGCACCACGGGACAGGGAAATGAAAAACTGTTTTTT,CASTTGQGNEKLFF
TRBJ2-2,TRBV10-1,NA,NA,TGCGCCAGCAAAGGACAGAACACCGGGGAGCTGTTTTTT,CASKGQNTGELFF
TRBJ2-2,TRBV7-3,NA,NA,TGTGCCAGCAGCTTATCAGCCCCTCCGAACACCGGGGAGCTGTTTTTT,CASSLSAPPNTGELFF
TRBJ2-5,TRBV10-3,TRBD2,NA,TGTGCCATCAGTCGGGGAGGGCAGACCCAGTACTTC,CAISRGGQTQYF
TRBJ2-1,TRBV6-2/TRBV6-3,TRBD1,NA,TGTGCCAGCAGCAACAGGGGGGCGAATGGGAATGAGCAGTTCTTC,CASSNRGANGNEQFF
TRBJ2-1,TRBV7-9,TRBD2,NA,TGTGCCAGCGGACTCGGGACTAGCGGGAACAATGAGCAGTTCTTC,CASGLGTSGNNEQFF
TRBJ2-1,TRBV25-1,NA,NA,TGTGCCAGCCGGGGGTGGGGTAGGTTCTCCTACAATGAGCAGTTCTTC,CASRGWGRFSYNEQFF
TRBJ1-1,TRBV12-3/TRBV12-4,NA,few,TGTGCCAGCAGTTTATATCTGATTGAAGCTTTCTTT,CASSLYLIEAFF
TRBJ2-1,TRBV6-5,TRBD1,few,TGTGCCAGCAGTTACTCGATTTCGGGACAGGGTGACAATGAGCAGTTCTTC,CASSYSISGQGDNEQFF
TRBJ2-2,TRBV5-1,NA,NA,TGCGCCAGCAGCCTTACTAGCCGGGTAGTCACCGGGGAGCTGTTTTTT,CASSLTSRVVTGELFF
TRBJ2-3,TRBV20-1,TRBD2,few,TGCAGTGCTAGAGGTGTAGCGGGAGAGCCAGATACGCAGTATTTT,CSARGVAGEPDTQYF
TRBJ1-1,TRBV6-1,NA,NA,TGTGCCAGCAGTGGTTACCGGGTTGGGGCTTTCTTT,CASSGYRVGAFF
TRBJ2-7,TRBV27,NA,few,TGTGCCAGCAGTTCCGGACCCGGGACGATGACCTACGAGCAGTACTTC,CASSSGPGTMTYEQYF
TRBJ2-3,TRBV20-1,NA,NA,TGCAGTGCCCCAGACAGGAGGGATACGCAGTATTTT,CSAPDRRDTQYF
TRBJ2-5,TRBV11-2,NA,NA,TGTGCCAGCAGTTATAGGGGCTACCCCCAAGAGACCCAGTACTTC,CASSYRGYPQETQYF
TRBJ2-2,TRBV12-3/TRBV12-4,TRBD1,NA,TGTGCCAGCAGTCCAAACAGGGGGCGGACCGGGGAGCTGTTTTTT,CASSPNRGRTGELFF
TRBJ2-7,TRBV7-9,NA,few,TGTGCCAGCAGCTACCGGCCCCAGGCGGGTAAGAAATGGGAGCAGTACTTC,CASSYRPQAGKKWEQYF
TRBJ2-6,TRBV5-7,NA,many,TGTGCCAGCAGCCGGGGGACGAGAGATAGTCCTGGGGCCAACGTCCTGACTTTC,CASSRGTRDSPGANVLTF
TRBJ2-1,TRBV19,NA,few,TGTGCCAGTAGTGACCCGGGGTTTGGGAATGAGCAGTTCTTC,CASSDPGFGNEQFF
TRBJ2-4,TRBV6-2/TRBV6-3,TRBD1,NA,TGTGCCAGCAGTTACTCGACCAGGGGGCTAGCCAAAAACATTCAGTACTTC,CASSYSTRGLAKNIQYF
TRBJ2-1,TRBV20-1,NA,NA,TGCAGTGGTAGTCTGAAGGGGTATGAGCAGTTCTTC,CSGSLKGYEQFF
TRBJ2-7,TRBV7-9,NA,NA,TGTGCCAGCAGCGCGCGGTGGGGGAGCTCCTACGAGCAGTACTTC,CASSARWGSSYEQYF
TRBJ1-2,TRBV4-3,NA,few,TGCGCCAGCAGCCAAGATAGCAGGGCTAGGGTGGGTGGCTACACCTTC,CASSQDSRARVGGYTF
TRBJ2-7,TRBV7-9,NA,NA,TGTGCCAGCAGCTTAGTTGTGGGTATCTACTCCTACGAGCAGTACTTC,CASSLVVGIYSYEQYF
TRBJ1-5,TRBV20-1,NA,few,TGCAGTGCTAGTACAGGGCCCAATCAGCCCCAGCATTTT,CSASTGPNQPQHF
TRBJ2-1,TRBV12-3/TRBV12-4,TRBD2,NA,TGTGCCAGCAGTTTTCCCGCGGGGGGAGTCACAAATGAGCAGTTCTTC,CASSFPAGGVTNEQFF
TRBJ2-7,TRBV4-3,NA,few,TGCGCCAGCAGCCAAGACTTTTGGTGGCGGGGTATATACGAGCAGTACTTC,CASSQDFWWRGIYEQYF
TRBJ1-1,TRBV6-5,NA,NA,TGTGCCAGCAGTTATGCGATAATGAACACTGAAGCTTTCTTT,CASSYAIMNTEAFF